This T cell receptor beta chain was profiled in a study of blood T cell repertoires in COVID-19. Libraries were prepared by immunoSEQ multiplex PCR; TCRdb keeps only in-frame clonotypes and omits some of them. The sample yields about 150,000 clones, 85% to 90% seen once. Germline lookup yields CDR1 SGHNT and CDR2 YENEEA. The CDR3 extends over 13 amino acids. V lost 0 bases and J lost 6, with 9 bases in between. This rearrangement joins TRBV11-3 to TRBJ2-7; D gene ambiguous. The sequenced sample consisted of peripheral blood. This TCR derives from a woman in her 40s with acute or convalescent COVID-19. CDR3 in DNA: TGTGCCAGCAGCTTAGACACCACTTCCGAGCAGTACTTC. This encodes CASSLDTTSEQYF. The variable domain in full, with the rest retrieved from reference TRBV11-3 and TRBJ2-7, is EAGVVQSPRYKIIEKKQPVAFWCNPISGHNTLYWYLQNLGQGPELLIRYENEEAVDDSQLPKDRFSAERLKGVDSTLKIQPAELGDSAVYLCASSLDTTSEQYFGPGTRLTVT.